This is a list of T cell receptor beta chains from one sample in a study of shared clonotypes between healthy human individuals. Profiling relied on immunoSEQ multiplex PCR, and the TCRdb table lists in-frame clones only, not all of them. The sample records under 550,000 clones, around 96% being singletons. Sequenced input: naive CD4+ T cells sorted from blood. The receptors were sampled from a woman aged 25 to 45 in good health. Both conserved end residues are part of each CDR3. Each record gives: J gene, D gene, clone size, V gene, CDR3 protein, CDR3 DNA. The D gene is left open where the match is weak. The listing skips clone size in some rows; elsewhere it reads once, few, many or a size class.

j_call: TRBJ2-1; d_call: -; clone_size: -; v_call: TRBV9; cdr3_aa: CASSVAGLGSYNEQFF; cdr3_nt: TGTGCCAGCAGCGTAGCGGGGTTGGGCTCCTACAATGAGCAGTTCTTC
j_call: TRBJ1-5; d_call: TRBD1; clone_size: once; v_call: TRBV28; cdr3_aa: CASAIGDRGRNQPQHF; cdr3_nt: TGTGCCAGCGCAATCGGGGACAGGGGACGAAATCAGCCCCAGCATTTT
j_call: TRBJ2-3; d_call: -; clone_size: -; v_call: TRBV19; cdr3_aa: CASTGRDRYTQYF; cdr3_nt: TGTGCCAGTACGGGCAGGGACCGATATACGCAGTATTTT
j_call: TRBJ2-1; d_call: TRBD2; clone_size: -; v_call: TRBV7-8; cdr3_aa: CASSSGTSFYNEQFF; cdr3_nt: TGTGCCAGCAGCTCCGGGACTAGCTTTTACAATGAGCAGTTCTTC
j_call: TRBJ2-5; d_call: TRBD1; clone_size: -; v_call: TRBV28; cdr3_aa: CASSLLVQGAEGETQYF; cdr3_nt: TGTGCCAGCAGTTTATTAGTACAGGGGGCGGAGGGAGAGACCCAGTACTTC
j_call: TRBJ1-2; d_call: -; clone_size: few; v_call: TRBV28; cdr3_aa: CASRLHYGYTF; cdr3_nt: TGTGCCAGCCGCCTCCACTATGGCTACACCTTC
j_call: TRBJ1-6; d_call: -; clone_size: -; v_call: TRBV5-1; cdr3_aa: CASSLKSGRENSPLHF; cdr3_nt: TGCGCCAGCAGCTTGAAATCGGGAAGAGAGAATTCACCCCTCCACTTT
j_call: TRBJ2-1; d_call: -; clone_size: -; v_call: TRBV19; cdr3_aa: CASRTVGGHEQFF; cdr3_nt: TGTGCCAGCCGAACAGTTGGGGGTCATGAGCAGTTCTTC
j_call: TRBJ2-7; d_call: -; clone_size: -; v_call: TRBV10-3; cdr3_aa: CAIGGPPYEQYF; cdr3_nt: TGTGCCATCGGGGGGCCCCCCTACGAGCAGTACTTC
j_call: TRBJ1-4; d_call: TRBD1; clone_size: -; v_call: TRBV15; cdr3_aa: CATSTWTGVDQKLFF; cdr3_nt: TGTGCCACCAGCACTTGGACAGGGGTGGACCAAAAACTGTTTTTT
j_call: TRBJ2-2; d_call: -; clone_size: -; v_call: TRBV19; cdr3_aa: CASSIKSGGQGELFF; cdr3_nt: TGTGCCAGTAGTATTAAATCCGGTGGCCAGGGGGAGCTGTTTTTT
j_call: TRBJ2-3; d_call: -; clone_size: -; v_call: TRBV6-6; cdr3_aa: CASSPTPDTQYF; cdr3_nt: TGTGCCAGCAGTCCGACCCCCGATACGCAGTATTTT
j_call: TRBJ2-1; d_call: TRBD2; clone_size: -; v_call: TRBV11-2; cdr3_aa: CASSARTSGYNEQFF; cdr3_nt: TGTGCCAGCAGCGCCCGGACTAGCGGCTACAATGAGCAGTTCTTC
j_call: TRBJ2-7; d_call: -; clone_size: -; v_call: TRBV28; cdr3_aa: CASRGGGGAPYEQYF; cdr3_nt: TGTGCCAGCAGGGGGGGTGGCGGTGCTCCCTACGAGCAGTACTTC
j_call: TRBJ1-1; d_call: -; clone_size: -; v_call: TRBV6-1; cdr3_aa: CASSERAGMNTEAFF; cdr3_nt: TGTGCCAGCAGTGAAAGGGCAGGGATGAACACTGAAGCTTTCTTT
j_call: TRBJ1-2; d_call: -; clone_size: -; v_call: TRBV6-1; cdr3_aa: CASRGTLHYGYTF; cdr3_nt: TGTGCCAGCAGGGGGACCTTACACTATGGCTACACCTTC
j_call: TRBJ1-2; d_call: -; clone_size: -; v_call: TRBV7-9; cdr3_aa: CASSLGDGYGGYTF; cdr3_nt: TGTGCCAGCAGCTTAGGAGACGGTTATGGAGGCTACACCTTC
j_call: TRBJ2-7; d_call: TRBD1; clone_size: -; v_call: TRBV29-1; cdr3_aa: CSVVPRVAGGFYEQYF; cdr3_nt: TGCAGCGTTGTTCCCCGGGTGGCAGGGGGCTTTTACGAGCAGTACTTC
j_call: TRBJ2-3; d_call: TRBD2; clone_size: -; v_call: TRBV6-6; cdr3_aa: CASRGPTSGSSDTQYF; cdr3_nt: TGTGCCAGCAGGGGCCCCACTAGCGGGAGTTCAGATACGCAGTATTTT
j_call: TRBJ1-1; d_call: -; clone_size: -; v_call: TRBV7-9; cdr3_aa: CASSLAPGTEAFF; cdr3_nt: TGTGCCAGCAGCTTAGCGCCGGGAACTGAAGCTTTCTTT
j_call: TRBJ2-3; d_call: -; clone_size: -; v_call: TRBV9; cdr3_aa: CASSVGKRVVATTFTDTQYF; cdr3_nt: TGTGCCAGCAGCGTAGGAAAAAGGGTAGTAGCGACTACATTCACAGATACGCAGTATTTT
j_call: TRBJ2-5; d_call: -; clone_size: -; v_call: TRBV11-2; cdr3_aa: CASSPRAGGNGKETQYF; cdr3_nt: TGTGCCAGCAGCCCTAGGGCTGGCGGCAACGGAAAGGAGACCCAGTACTTC
j_call: TRBJ1-1; d_call: -; clone_size: -; v_call: TRBV9; cdr3_aa: CASSVTGNTEAFF; cdr3_nt: TGTGCCAGCAGCGTAACAGGGAACACTGAAGCTTTCTTT
j_call: TRBJ2-7; d_call: -; clone_size: -; v_call: TRBV9; cdr3_aa: CASSVGPVREQYF; cdr3_nt: TGTGCCAGCAGCGTAGGACCGGTCCGCGAGCAGTACTTC
j_call: TRBJ2-2; d_call: -; clone_size: -; v_call: TRBV6-5; cdr3_aa: CASSYSHTGGTGELFF; cdr3_nt: TGTGCCAGCAGTTACTCTCACACCGGAGGAACCGGGGAGCTGTTTTTT